The T cell receptor (beta chain) described here comes from a study of T cell responses to AZD1222 COVID-19 vaccine (dated by TCRdb to the early 2020s). Regarding the research as a whole: AZD1222 recipients with second doses at about 4 weeks or about 12 weeks were pooled, because spike-specific TCR depth and breadth did not differ between schedules. A total of approximately 230 trial participants underwent TCR sequencing, of whom 207 received two doses of AZD1222 and some 25 received two doses of the MenACWY control vaccine. Trial participants were enrolled by age into 18-55, 56-69 and 70-plus year subgroups, with about 150, 28 and 57 TCR-sequenced participants respectively.

The time point label on this specimen signifies: baseline before first vaccination. The vaccinee samples were drawn from two UK trials, COV001 and COV002, one of which was a single-blind randomized controlled phase 2/3 trial testing AZD1222 (ChAdOx1 nCoV-19) in healthy adults. For TCRbeta chain sequencing, PBMC samples were collected from trial participants at day 0 and at day 28 after the second dose. V is shortened by 3 bases, J by 2 bases, and the region joining them spans 23 bases. The CDR3, from cysteine to phenylalanine, totals 18 residues. Only CDR3 DNA remains: 54 bases, in frame from the first base. The germline V gene yields SGDLS for CDR1 and YYNGEE for CDR2. About this clone itself: Its recognized antigen is unknown. Base quality data are lacking; no much larger clone is found one base away.

The CDR3 regions of human TCRbeta chains were analyzed by immunosequencing. The original methods were these. Repertoire TCRs were checked for matches against a reference library of SARS-CoV-2-specific TCRs that had been generated using the MIRA antigen-specificity platform. Breadth was defined as the fraction of unique TCRs that were SARS-CoV-2-associated, and depth was defined as the fraction of total T cells that were SARS-CoV-2-associated. Each spike-specific TCR was assigned to its reactive spike region and to a CD4 or CD8 class using the MIRA data. Log10-transformed breadth and depth values were compared by one-way ANOVA with Sidak's multiple comparisons tests. TCRdb took this table from immuneACCESS and kept in-frame rearrangements with V and J called. Such tables lack part of the clones; where checked against another copy, unresolved V genes explain under half of the gap, and the rest is unexplained. D and trimming were read from the DNA, whereas the V and J calls and clone size are those reported in that table. The table for this sample lists 120,000 to 150,000 clones; almost 90% of them were counted only once. The ten largest clones capture approximately 3.4% of the sample.

The full study reports these points: CD4 TCRs associated with the vaccine covered the entire spike protein, and the dominant responses were in regions 160-218 and 743-854. Because no samples from the day 14 peak response were available, repertoires could be characterized only after the peak T cell response. Conclusions about previously exposed vaccinees are limited, since just 5 or 6 AZD1222 recipients were seropositive for SARS-CoV-2 at baseline. The 56-69-year group was small, and its depth increase did not reach significance, likely because of low power. Most participants were white British and females outnumbered males, and the authors suggested that clonal diversity may have been underestimated. Nearly half of unique spike-specific TCRs reportedly recognized epitopes outside regions mutated in the B.1.351 and B.1.1.7 variants. After two AZD1222 doses, spike-specific TCR breadth and depth were significantly higher than at day 0 and than in MenACWY recipients.

The sequence came from an adult in good health. The specimen comprised peripheral blood, sampled on day 0 of AZD1222 vaccination. This sequence uses TRBV9 and TRBJ1-1; possibly the D gene is TRBD1, per 5 matching bases. Here the CDR3 is given as CASSAGRGLQEFNTEAFF. The nucleotides are TGTGCCAGCAGCGCCGGCCGAGGTTTACAGGAATTTAACACTGAAGCTTTCTTT.